A single sample gave rise to the 9 T cell receptor beta chains below, sequenced in a study of T cells after yellow fever vaccination. MiXCR, applied by TCRdb to the 5' RACE reads, yields one record per CDR3 protein. The data show about 260,000 distinct CDR3 sequences, 10% to 15% seen once. The source was CD4+ T cells sorted from PBMCs, collected 45 days after the yellow fever booster vaccination. The receptors shown here come from a man aged 30-40 years who received the YFV17D yellow fever vaccine.

This clonotype was found a few times. The chain carries TRBV12-5 and TRBJ2-2; 9 nucleotides line up with TRBD1. The germline CDR1 and CDR2 sequences are LGHNT and FRNRAP. The CDR3 covers 18 residues. V shed 0 bases, J shed 3 bases, and the junction held 8 bases outside the gene matches. Here the CDR3 DNA reads TGTGCTAGTGGTTTGGTACTGGGGCGGACAGGGGACACCGGGGAGCTGTTTTTT. Translation: CASGLVLGRTGDTGELFF.

The chain is built from TRBV7-4 and TRBJ2-1, with 9 bases aligning to TRBD1. V lost 3 bases and J lost 7; bases outside the gene matches: 13. This CDR3 is 17 amino acids long. CDR1 is SGHVT and CDR2 is SQSDAQ in the germline V gene. The CDR3 is CASSLAAGTGKANEQFF. CDR3 coding DNA: TGTGCCAGCAGCTTGGCTGCCGGGACAGGGAAGGCTAATGAGCAGTTCTTC.

In its sample, this clonotype was seen a few times. The CDR3 loop is CASSGGAVYNEQFF. CDR3 nucleotides: TGCGCCAGCAGTGGGGGGGCAGTATACAATGAGCAGTTCTTC. The V and J genes are TRBV5-1 and TRBJ2-1; D is possibly TRBD2 (7 bases). Trimming removed 5 bases from V and 4 bases from J, with 13 bases in between. Germline CDR1 SGHRS, CDR2 YFSETQ. The CDR3 sequence is 14 residues long.

V and J are TRBV20-1 and TRBJ2-1; perhaps D is TRBD1 or TRBD2 (5 bases each). Germline V CDR1 and CDR2: DFQATT, SNEGSKA (reference sequence). V gave up 1 base and J gave up 0 bases, with 13 bases separating them. CDR3 length: 16 residues. The CDR3 loop reads CSARVGTQSSYNEQFF. In DNA, the CDR3 is TGCAGTGCTAGAGTAGGGACCCAGAGCTCCTACAATGAGCAGTTCTTC.

This chain uses TRBV29-1 with TRBJ2-7, with TRBD1 identical over 10 bases. The CDR3 spans 15 residues. The V gene end was trimmed by 4 bases and the J gene end by 3 bases; junction bases not matched to a gene: 9. Germline CDR1 SQVTM, CDR2 ANQGSEA. DNA of the CDR3: TGCAGCGTTGTAGGTACGGGACAGGGGCGCTACGAGCAGTACTTC. Protein: CSVVGTGQGRYEQYF.

This clonotype came up a few times. The rearrangement joins TRBV5-4 to TRBJ1-1; D uncertain. The V gene lost 2 bases and the J gene lost 1 base, with 3 bases spanning the gap. Germline V gene sequence: CDR1 SGHNT, CDR2 YYREEE (reference sequence). There are 12 residues in the CDR3. CDR3 loop: CASSFPNTEAFF. Here the CDR3 DNA reads TGTGCCAGCAGCTTTCCGAACACTGAAGCTTTCTTT.

This clonotype was detected a few times. The CDR3 is CATSAPAGNQETQYF. Written as DNA, the CDR3 is TGTGCCACCAGTGCCCCCGCAGGGAATCAAGAGACCCAGTACTTC. The chain recombines TRBV24-1 with TRBJ2-5, with a tentative D call TRBD1 (5 bases). Germline CDR1 KGHDR, CDR2 SFDVKD. This CDR3 spans 15 amino acids. V was shortened by 5 bases and J by 2 bases, with 14 bases between the two germline ends.

The chain joins TRBV28 to TRBJ2-2; 7 bases are shared with TRBD2. This CDR3 is built from 17 residues. The germline V gene encodes CDR1 MDHEN and CDR2 SYDVKM. Germline trimming cut 3 bases from V and 1 base from J; bases unmatched to any gene: 8. CDR3 sequence reads: CASSFIGLAENTGELFF. Here the CDR3 DNA reads TGTGCCAGCAGTTTTATAGGGCTAGCGGAGAACACCGGGGAGCTGTTTTTT.

This clonotype was picked up a small number of times. The chain couples TRBV12-3 or TRBV12-4 to TRBJ1-4, with D perhaps TRBD1 (5 bases). The CDR3 has 11 residues. V was clipped by 8 bases and J by 7 bases, with 8 bases between them. CDR3 residues: CASRQGEKLFF. The CDR3 DNA reads TGTGCCAGCCGGCAGGGTGAAAAACTGTTTTTT.